This record covers a single T cell receptor beta chain. Participants' own reports of clinical history determined their cohort assignment. All recovered Cohort 3 donors got two negative PCRs, got clearance, or saw symptom resolution. This sample is part of a study of blood T cell repertoires in COVID-19. Study information: The United States, Italy and Spain provided the acute and convalescent COVID-19 samples.

As processed by the authors: For nucleated cells, counts were estimated from reference gene primer amplification. Profiled with immunoSEQ multiplex PCR; TCRdb holds only in-frame clones, not every one. V and J calls plus clone size are reproduced from that table; the DNA served to infer D and trimming. The sample has hundreds of thousands of clones, about 88% seen once; the top ten hold roughly a tenth. Per the germline V gene, CDR1 is MDHEN and CDR2 is SYDVKM. The trim removed 8 bases at V and 0 bases at J, leaving 9 bases unmatched. The CDR3 runs to 15 residues. This clonotype was sampled from a woman in her forties who had recovered from COVID-19. The V gene is TRBV28, the J gene TRBJ2-7; 8 nucleotides align to TRBD1. The sequenced sample was PBMCs or T cells enriched from blood (not recorded which). The CDR3: CASRLGQGSSYEQYF. The CDR3 DNA follows: TGTGCCAGCCGACTAGGACAGGGCAGCTCCTACGAGCAGTACTTC.